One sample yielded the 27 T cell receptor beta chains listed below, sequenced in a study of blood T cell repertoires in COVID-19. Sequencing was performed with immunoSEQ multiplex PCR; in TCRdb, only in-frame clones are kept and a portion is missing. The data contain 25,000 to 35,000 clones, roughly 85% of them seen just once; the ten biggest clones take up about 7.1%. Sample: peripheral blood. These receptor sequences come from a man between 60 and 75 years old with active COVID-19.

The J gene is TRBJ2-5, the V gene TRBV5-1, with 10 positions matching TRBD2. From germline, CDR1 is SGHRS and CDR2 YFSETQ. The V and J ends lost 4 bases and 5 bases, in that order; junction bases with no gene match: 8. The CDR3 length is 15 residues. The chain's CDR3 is CASSQPSGSRETQYF. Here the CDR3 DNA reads TGCGCCAGCAGCCAACCTAGCGGGAGTAGGGAGACCCAGTACTTC.

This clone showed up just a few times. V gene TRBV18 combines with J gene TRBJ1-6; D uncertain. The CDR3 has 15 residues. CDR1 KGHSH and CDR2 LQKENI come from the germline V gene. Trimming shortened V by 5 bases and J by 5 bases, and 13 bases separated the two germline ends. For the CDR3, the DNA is TGTGCCAGCTCAGCCCGTGGCAGTGATAATTCACCCCTCCACTTT. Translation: CASSARGSDNSPLHF.

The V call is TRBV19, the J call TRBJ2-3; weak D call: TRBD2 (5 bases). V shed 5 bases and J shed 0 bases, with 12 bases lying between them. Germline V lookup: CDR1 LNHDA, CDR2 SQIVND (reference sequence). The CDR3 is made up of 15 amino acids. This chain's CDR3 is CASSWASSSTDTQYF. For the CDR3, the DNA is TGTGCCAGTAGTTGGGCTAGCAGTAGCACAGATACGCAGTATTTT.

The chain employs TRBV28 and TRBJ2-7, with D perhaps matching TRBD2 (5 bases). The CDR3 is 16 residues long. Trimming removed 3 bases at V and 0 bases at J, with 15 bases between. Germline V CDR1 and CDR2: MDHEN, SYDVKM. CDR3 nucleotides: TGTGCCAGCAGTTTCGGGATCGCGAGATTCTCCTACGAGCAGTACTTC. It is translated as CASSFGIARFSYEQYF. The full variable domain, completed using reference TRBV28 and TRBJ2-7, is DVKVTQSSRYLVKRTGEKVFLECVQDMDHENMFWYRQDPGLGLRLIYFSYDVKMKEKGDIPEGYSVSREKKERFSLILESASTNQTSMYLCASSFGIARFSYEQYFGPGTRLTVT.

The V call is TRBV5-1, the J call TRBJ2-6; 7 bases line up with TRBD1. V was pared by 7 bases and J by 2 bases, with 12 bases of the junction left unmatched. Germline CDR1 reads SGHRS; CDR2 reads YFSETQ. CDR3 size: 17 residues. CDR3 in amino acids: CASGTTGSMPGANVLTF. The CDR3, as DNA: TGCGCCAGCGGAACGACAGGGTCCATGCCTGGGGCCAACGTCCTGACTTTC.

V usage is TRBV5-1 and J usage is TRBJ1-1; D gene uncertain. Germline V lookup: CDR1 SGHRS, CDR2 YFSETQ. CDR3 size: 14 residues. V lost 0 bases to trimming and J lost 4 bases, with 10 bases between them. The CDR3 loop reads CASSLDIGSTEAFF. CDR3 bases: TGCGCCAGCAGCTTGGACATAGGGAGCACTGAAGCTTTCTTT. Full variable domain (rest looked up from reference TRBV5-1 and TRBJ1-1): KAGVTQTPRYLIKTRGQQVTLSCSPISGHRSVSWYQQTPGQGLQFLFEYFSETQRNKGNFPGRFSGRQFSNSRSEMNVSTLELGDSALYLCASSLDIGSTEAFFGQGTRLTVV.

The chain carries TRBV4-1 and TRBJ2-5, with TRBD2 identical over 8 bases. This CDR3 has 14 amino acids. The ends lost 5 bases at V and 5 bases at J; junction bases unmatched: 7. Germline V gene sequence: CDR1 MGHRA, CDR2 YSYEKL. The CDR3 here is CASSTGRAGETQYF. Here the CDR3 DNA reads TGCGCCAGCAGCACCGGGAGGGCCGGGGAGACCCAGTACTTC.

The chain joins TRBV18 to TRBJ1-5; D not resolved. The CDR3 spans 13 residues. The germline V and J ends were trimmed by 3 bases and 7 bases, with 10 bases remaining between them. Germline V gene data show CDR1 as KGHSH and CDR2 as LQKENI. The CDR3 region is CASSPSTTQPQHF. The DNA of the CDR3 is TGTGCCAGCTCACCTTCGACAACCCAGCCCCAGCATTTT.

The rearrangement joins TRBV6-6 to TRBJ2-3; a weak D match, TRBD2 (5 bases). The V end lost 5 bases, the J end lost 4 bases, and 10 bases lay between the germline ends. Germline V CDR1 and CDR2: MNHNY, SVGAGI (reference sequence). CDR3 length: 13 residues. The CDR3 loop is CASSPPGADTQYF. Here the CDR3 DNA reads TGTGCCAGCAGTCCGCCCGGGGCAGATACGCAGTATTTT.

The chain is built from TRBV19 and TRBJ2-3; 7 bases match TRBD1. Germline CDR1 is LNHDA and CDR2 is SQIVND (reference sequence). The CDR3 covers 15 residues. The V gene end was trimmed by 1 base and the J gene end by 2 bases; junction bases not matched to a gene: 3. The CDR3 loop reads CASSIGQGSTDTQYF. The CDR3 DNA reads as TGTGCCAGTAGTATAGGACAGGGCTCCACAGATACGCAGTATTTT.

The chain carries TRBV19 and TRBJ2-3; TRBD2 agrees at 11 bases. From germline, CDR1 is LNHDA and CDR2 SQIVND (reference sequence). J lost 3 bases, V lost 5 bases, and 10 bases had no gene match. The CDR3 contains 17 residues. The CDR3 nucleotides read TGTGCCAGTAGTCCCCGTGGGACTAGCGGACTGACAGATACGCAGTATTTT. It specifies CASSPRGTSGLTDTQYF.

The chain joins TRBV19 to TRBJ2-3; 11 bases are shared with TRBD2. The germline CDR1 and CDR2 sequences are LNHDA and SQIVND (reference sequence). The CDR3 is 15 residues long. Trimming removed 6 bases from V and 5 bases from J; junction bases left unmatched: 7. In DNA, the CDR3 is TGTGCCAGTAGACGACTAGCGGGATATCTAGATACGCAGTATTTT. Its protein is CASRRLAGYLDTQYF.

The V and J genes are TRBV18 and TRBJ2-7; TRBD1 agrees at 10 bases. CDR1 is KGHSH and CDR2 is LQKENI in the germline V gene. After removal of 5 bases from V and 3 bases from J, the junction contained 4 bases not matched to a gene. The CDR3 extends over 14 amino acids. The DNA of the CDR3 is TGTGCCAGCTCATCAGGACAGGGGGTCTACGAGCAGTACTTC. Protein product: CASSSGQGVYEQYF.

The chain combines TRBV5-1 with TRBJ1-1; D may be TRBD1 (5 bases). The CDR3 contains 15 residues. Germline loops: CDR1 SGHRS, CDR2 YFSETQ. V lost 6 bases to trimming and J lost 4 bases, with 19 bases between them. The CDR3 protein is CASTRERGATTEAFF. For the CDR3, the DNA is TGCGCCAGCACCCGGGAGAGGGGCGCAACCACTGAAGCTTTCTTT.

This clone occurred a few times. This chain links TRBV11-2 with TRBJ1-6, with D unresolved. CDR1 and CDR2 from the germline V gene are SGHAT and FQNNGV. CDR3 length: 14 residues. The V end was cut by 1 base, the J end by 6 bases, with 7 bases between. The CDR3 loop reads CASSLGQVNSPLHF. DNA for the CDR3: TGTGCCAGCAGCTTAGGGCAGGTTAATTCACCCCTCCACTTT. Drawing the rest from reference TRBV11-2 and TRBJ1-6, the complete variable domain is EAGVAQSPRYKIIEKRQSVAFWCNPISGHATLYWYQQILGQGPKLLIQFQNNGVVDDSQLPKDRFSAERLKGVDSTLKIQPAKLEDSAVYLCASSLGQVNSPLHFGNGTRLTVT.

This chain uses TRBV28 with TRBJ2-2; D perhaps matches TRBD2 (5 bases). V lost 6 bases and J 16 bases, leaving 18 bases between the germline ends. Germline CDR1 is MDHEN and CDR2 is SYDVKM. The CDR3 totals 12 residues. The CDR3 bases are TGTGCCAGCAGCCTCACTAGAACGTCATCGTTTTTT. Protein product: CASSLTRTSSFF.

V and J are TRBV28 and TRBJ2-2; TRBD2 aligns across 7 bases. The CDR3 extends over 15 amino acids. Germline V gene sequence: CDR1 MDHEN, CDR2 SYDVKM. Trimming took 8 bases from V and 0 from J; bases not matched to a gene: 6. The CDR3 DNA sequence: TGTGCCAGCCGGCCTGGGGGGGCGAACACCGGGGAGCTGTTTTTT. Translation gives CASRPGGANTGELFF. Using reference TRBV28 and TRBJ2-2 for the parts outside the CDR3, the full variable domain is DVKVTQSSRYLVKRTGEKVFLECVQDMDHENMFWYRQDPGLGLRLIYFSYDVKMKEKGDIPEGYSVSREKKERFSLILESASTNQTSMYLCASRPGGANTGELFFGEGSRLTVL.

The CDR3 bases are TGTGCCAGCAGTTACGCCGGGACAGGGGGTTACTACGAGCAGTACTTC. Protein sequence: CASSYAGTGGYYEQYF. The chain recombines TRBV6-5 with TRBJ2-7; 11 bases map to TRBD1. The V and J ends lost 2 bases and 3 bases, in that order; junction bases with no gene match: 6. Per germline, CDR1 MNHEY and CDR2 SVGAGI. The length of the CDR3 is 16 residues.

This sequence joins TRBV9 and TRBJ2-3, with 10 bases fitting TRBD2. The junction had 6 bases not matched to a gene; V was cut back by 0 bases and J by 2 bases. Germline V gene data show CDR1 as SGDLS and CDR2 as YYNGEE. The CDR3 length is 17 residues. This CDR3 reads CASSVGIAGGDTDTQYF. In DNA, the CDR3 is TGTGCCAGCAGCGTAGGGATAGCGGGAGGAGACACAGATACGCAGTATTTT.

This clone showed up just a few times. In DNA form, the CDR3 reads TGTGCCAGCAGCTTAGACATGAACACTGAAGCTTTCTTT. Its protein is CASSLDMNTEAFF. V and J are TRBV7-3 and TRBJ1-1; no firm D call. The CDR3 sequence is 13 residues long. Germline V gene sequence: CDR1 SGHTA, CDR2 FQGTGA. The V gene lost 2 bases and the J gene lost 0 bases, with 4 bases spanning the gap.

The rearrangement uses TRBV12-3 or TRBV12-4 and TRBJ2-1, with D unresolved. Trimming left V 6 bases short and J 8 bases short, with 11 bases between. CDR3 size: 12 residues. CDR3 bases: TGTGCCAGCAGGCCTTCCACTCATGAGCAGTTCTTC. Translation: CASRPSTHEQFF.

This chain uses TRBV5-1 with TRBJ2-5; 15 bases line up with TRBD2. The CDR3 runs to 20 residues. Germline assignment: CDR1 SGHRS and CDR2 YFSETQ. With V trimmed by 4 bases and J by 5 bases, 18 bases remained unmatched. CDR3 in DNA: TGCGCCAGCAGCCGCCAACTTGACGGGACTAGCGGGAGGCCCCAGGAGACCCAGTACTTC. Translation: CASSRQLDGTSGRPQETQYF.

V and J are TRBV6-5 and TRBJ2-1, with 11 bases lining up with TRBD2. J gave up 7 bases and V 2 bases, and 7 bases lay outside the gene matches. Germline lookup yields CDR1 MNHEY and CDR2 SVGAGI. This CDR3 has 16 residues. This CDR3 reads CASSYVLAGGPNEQFF. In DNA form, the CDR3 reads TGTGCCAGCAGTTACGTCTTAGCGGGAGGGCCAAATGAGCAGTTCTTC.

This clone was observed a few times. The CDR3 nucleotides read TGTGCCAGCAAATCTAGCGGGAATTACGAGCAGTACGTC. It is translated as CASKSSGNYEQYV. This rearrangement joins TRBV6-5 to TRBJ2-7, with 9 bases lining up with TRBD2. Germline-derived CDR1 and CDR2 are MNHEY and SVGAGI. CDR3 length equals 13 residues. V gave up 7 bases and J gave up 4 bases; unmatched junction bases: 5.

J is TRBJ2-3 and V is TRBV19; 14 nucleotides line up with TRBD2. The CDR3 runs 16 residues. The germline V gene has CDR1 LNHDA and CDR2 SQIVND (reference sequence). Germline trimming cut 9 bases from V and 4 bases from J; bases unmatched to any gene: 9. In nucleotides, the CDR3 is TGTGCCAGCCAGGGGACTAGCGGGAGTTTGGCAGATACGCAGTATTTT. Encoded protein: CASQGTSGSLADTQYF.

DNA for the CDR3: TGTGCCAGCAGTTATGTTCGGGGGGAAGCTAACTATGGCTACACCTTC. Protein product: CASSYVRGEANYGYTF. The chain recombines TRBV28 with TRBJ1-2, with D possibly matching TRBD1 (5 bases). The V end lost 4 bases, the J end lost 0 bases, and 15 bases lay between the germline ends. Germline CDR1 and CDR2: MDHEN and SYDVKM. The CDR3 loop spans 16 amino acids.

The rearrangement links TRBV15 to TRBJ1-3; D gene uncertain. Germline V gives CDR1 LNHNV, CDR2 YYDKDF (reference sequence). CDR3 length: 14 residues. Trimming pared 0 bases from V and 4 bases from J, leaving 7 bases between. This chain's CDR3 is CATSRDFSGNTIYF. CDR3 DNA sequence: TGTGCCACCAGCAGAGATTTCTCGGGAAACACCATATATTTT.